One and the same sample provided the 25 T cell receptor beta chains below, sequenced in a study of blood T cells in healthy people across ages. A second PCR, run for roughly 6 to 11 cycles, used a sample-barcoded 5' primer plus a J-beta primer mix. TCRdb called the 5' RACE reads again in MiXCR, with one record for every CDR3 protein. The sample has 700,000 or so distinct CDR3 sequences, about a fifth seen once. Sequencing input: blood. The receptors derive from a man in his sixties or seventies in good health.

The rearrangement uses TRBV14 and TRBJ1-6; D gene unclear. The germline V gene encodes CDR1 SGHDN and CDR2 FVKESK. The CDR3 length is 17 residues. Trimming took 4 bases from V and 0 from J, leaving 13 bases between them. The CDR3 DNA sequence: TGTGCCAGCAGCCCTCGAGCTGGCAGCTCCTATAATTCACCCCTCCACTTT. Its translation is CASSPRAGSSYNSPLHF.

This clonotype is a singleton in its sample. This chain joins TRBV20-1 and TRBJ1-4; 9 bases line up with TRBD1. V was clipped by 5 bases and J by 6 bases; unmatched bases: 4. Germline CDR1 is DFQATT and CDR2 is SNEGSKA (reference sequence). The CDR3 spans 13 residues. The CDR3 reads CSAWDRVHEKLFF. Here the CDR3 DNA reads TGCAGTGCTTGGGACAGGGTCCATGAAAAACTGTTTTTT.

The rearrangement joins TRBV6-7 to TRBJ2-3; 9 bases fit TRBD1. TRBV6-7 qualifies as an ORF whose function is uncertain. The V and J ends lost 7 bases and 5 bases, in that order; junction bases with no gene match: 7. CDR3 length: 14 residues. CDR3 DNA sequence: TGTGCCAGCATCGGACAGGGGATTGAAGATACGCAGTATTTT. Translation gives CASIGQGIEDTQYF.

The table lists this clonotype with a few counts. The J gene is TRBJ1-2, the V gene TRBV28; weak D call: TRBD1 (6 bases). Looked up from germline, CDR1 is MDHEN and CDR2 is SYDVKM. The CDR3 runs to 13 residues. V gave up 10 bases and J gave up 3 bases, with 15 bases separating them. In DNA form, the CDR3 reads TGTGCCATGACGGGGGGGCCCGACTATGGCTACACCTTC. Its translation is CAMTGGPDYGYTF.

This sequence joins TRBV7-9 and TRBJ2-3, with 11 bases that match TRBD2. The CDR3 contains 15 residues. Germline CDR1 is SEHNR and CDR2 is FQNEAQ (reference sequence). With 4 bases clipped from V and 2 bases from J, the junction kept 2 bases outside the gene matches. This CDR3 reads CASSSGLAATDTQYF. As DNA, the CDR3 is TGTGCCAGCAGCTCGGGACTAGCGGCCACAGATACGCAGTATTTT.

At least ten counts were recorded for this clonotype. The chain couples TRBV20-1 to TRBJ2-1; 10 bases agree with TRBD2. The J segment lost 8 bases and the V segment lost 4 bases, leaving 8 bases of the junction unmatched. CDR1 is DFQATT and CDR2 is SNEGSKA in the germline V gene (reference sequence). The CDR3 runs to 14 residues. The CDR3 coding sequence is TGCAGTGCTACCAAGCGGGAGGGCCGCGATGAGCAGTTCTTC. Amino acids: CSATKREGRDEQFF.

In this sample, this clonotype turned up many times. The chain recombines TRBV7-9 with TRBJ2-7, with a possible D match to TRBD1 (6 bases). V was trimmed by 5 bases and J by 3 bases, leaving 8 bases between them. The germline V gene has CDR1 SEHNR and CDR2 FQNEAQ (reference sequence). This CDR3 is 12 amino acids long. In DNA form, the CDR3 reads TGTGCCAGCAGCCCGACAGGCTACGAGCAGTACTTC. Translated: CASSPTGYEQYF.

This clonotype was seen only a few times. The chain recombines TRBV6-1 with TRBJ2-5, with D perhaps matching TRBD2 (5 bases). This CDR3 is 16 amino acids long. Germline V gene sequence: CDR1 MNHNS, CDR2 SASEGT. Trimming pared 5 bases from V and 11 bases from J, leaving 27 bases between. CDR3 sequence (DNA): TGTGCCAGCAGTACCTTATTAGGTGGTACATCCCCGGGGCAGTACTTC. Its protein product is CASSTLLGGTSPGQYF.

This clonotype has a count of ten or more. The chain combines TRBV27 with TRBJ2-3; 9 bases fit TRBD2. J gave up 1 base and V 4 bases, and 6 bases lay outside the gene matches. The CDR3 is made up of 16 amino acids. Germline lookup yields CDR1 MNHEY and CDR2 SMNVEV (reference sequence). CDR3 sequence reads: CASSSLAGRRTDTQYF. The CDR3 nucleotides are TGTGCCAGCAGTTCGCTAGCGGGGAGACGCACAGATACGCAGTATTTT.

As for this clonotype: The junction departs from the called germline gene at one end, perhaps through a read error. This chain joins TRBV4-3 and TRBJ2-3; 11 bases match TRBD1. The CDR3 extends over 16 amino acids. Germline values: CDR1 LGHNA, CDR2 YSLEER. The CDR3 nucleotides are TGCGCCTGCAGCCTCGGGACAGGGGGTAGCACAGATACGCAGTATTTT. Its protein is CACSLGTGGSTDTQYF.

This sequence joins TRBV12-3 or TRBV12-4 and TRBJ2-5; TRBD1 might be the D (5 bases). This CDR3 is 15 amino acids long. The ends were cut back, 1 base at V and 5 bases at J, with 14 bases in the middle. The CDR3 sequence is CASSLGTRDGETQYF. The CDR3 DNA is TGTGCCAGCAGTTTAGGGACCAGGGATGGTGAGACCCAGTACTTC.

For this clonotype: This CDR3 is missing its conserved last phenylalanine or tryptophan, likely due to a read error. It is unclear where the CDR3 begins or ends on the DNA, so no DNA is shown, and the CDR3 is as TCRdb lists it. The CDR3 sequence: CASSALLRGLGVTILSTDTQYS. This rearrangement joins TRBV12-3 or TRBV12-4 to TRBJ2-3; TRBD2, as called in the table, went unchecked against the DNA. The CDR3 length is 22 residues, termini included.

There are a few counts of this clonotype. The chain is built from TRBV20-1 and TRBJ2-5; TRBD2 matches 9 bases. Germline CDR1 is DFQATT and CDR2 is SNEGSKA (reference sequence). The CDR3 runs 13 residues. The junction had 6 bases not matched to a gene; V was cut back by 7 bases and J by 3 bases. CDR3 DNA sequence: TGCAGTGGTGGTAGCGGGAGTGAAGAGACCCAGTACTTC. Protein sequence: CSGGSGSEETQYF.

The chain joins TRBV6-6 to TRBJ1-4; maybe TRBD1 (5 bases). Germline CDR1 MNHNY, CDR2 SVGAGI (reference sequence). Trimming removed 6 bases from V and 8 bases from J, with 19 bases in between. This CDR3 is built from 15 residues. The CDR3: CASRLRDLNQEKLFF. DNA for the CDR3: TGTGCCAGCAGACTCCGGGACCTAAATCAGGAAAAACTGTTTTTT.

This clonotype has just a few counts. The chain joins TRBV20-1 to TRBJ2-3; the match to TRBD2 covers 7 bases. V shed 5 bases, J shed 2 bases, and the junction held 4 bases outside the gene matches. The CDR3 has 13 residues. Germline V gives CDR1 DFQATT, CDR2 SNEGSKA (reference sequence). The CDR3 region has the DNA TGCAGTGCTTGGACTAGAAACACAGATACGCAGTATTTT. It encodes CSAWTRNTDTQYF.

This clonotype was observed at least ten times. The chain has TRBV5-4 and TRBJ1-2; no clear D gene. This CDR3 spans 14 amino acids. V shed 4 bases and J shed 4 bases, with 14 bases lying between them. Germline V gene sequence: CDR1 SGHNT, CDR2 YYREEE (reference sequence). The CDR3 nucleotides are TGTGCCAGCAGCCTGGAGGGCGGAAGCTATGGCTACACCTTC. Residues: CASSLEGGSYGYTF. Supplemented by reference TRBV5-4 and TRBJ1-2, the full variable domain reads ETGVTQSPTHLIKTRGQQVTLRCSSQSGHNTVSWYQQALGQGPQFIFQYYREEENGRGNFPPRFSGLQFPNYSSELNVNALELDDSALYLCASSLEGGSYGYTFGSGTRLTVV.

The rearrangement uses TRBV12-3 or TRBV12-4 and TRBJ1-1, with TRBD1 matching 7 bases. This CDR3 has 16 amino acids. Trimming took 2 bases from V and 6 from J; bases not matched to a gene: 12. CDR3 bases: TGTGCCAGCAGTTTAACCGCCCCCCAACAGGGGCCTGAAGCTTTCTTT. Residues: CASSLTAPQQGPEAFF.

The V call is TRBV5-1, the J call TRBJ2-3; D perhaps matches TRBD1 (6 bases). The V and J ends lost 6 bases and 2 bases respectively, with 13 bases between them. From germline, CDR1 is SGHRS and CDR2 YFSETQ. The CDR3 length is 14 residues. The DNA of the CDR3 is TGCGCCAGCAACGAAGCAGGGGACACAGATACGCAGTATTTT. Translated: CASNEAGDTDTQYF.

This chain links TRBV7-6 with TRBJ1-2; the D is unclear. This CDR3 comprises 13 residues. Deletions cut 4 bases from V and 8 bases from J, with 14 bases between. Germline values: CDR1 SGHVS, CDR2 FNYEAQ. The CDR3, as DNA: TGTGCCAGCAGCTCCACGGGGTGGTGGGGCTACACCTTC. Amino acids: CASSSTGWWGYTF.

This chain uses TRBV20-1 with TRBJ2-3; 10 bases map to TRBD2. CDR1 DFQATT and CDR2 SNEGSKA come from the germline V gene (reference sequence). The CDR3 totals 16 residues. The V segment lost 4 bases and the J segment 4 bases; nucleotides outside the gene matches: 11. Written as DNA, the CDR3 is TGCAGTGCTAAAACTTCTAGCGGGAGCCCGTCAGATACGCAGTATTTT. This gives the protein CSAKTSSGSPSDTQYF.

This clonotype came up once. The rearrangement uses TRBV20-1 and TRBJ1-5; 7 bases match TRBD1. Germline V gene sequence: CDR1 DFQATT, CDR2 SNEGSKA (reference sequence). The V segment lost 3 bases and the J segment 7 bases; nucleotides outside the gene matches: 9. This CDR3 comprises 14 residues. CDR3 DNA: TGCAGTGCTAGGTACAGGGGTACCGGCCAGCCCCAGCATTTT. Translated, it gives CSARYRGTGQPQHF.

This chain uses TRBV7-6 with TRBJ1-4, with TRBD1 matching 7 bases. The J segment lost 4 bases and the V segment lost 5 bases, leaving 7 bases of the junction unmatched. The CDR3 spans 15 residues. CDR1 and CDR2 (germline): SGHVS, FNYEAQ. This CDR3 reads CASSREGAINEKLFF. The DNA for the CDR3 is TGTGCCAGCAGCCGCGAGGGGGCTATTAATGAAAAACTGTTTTTT.

This sequence joins TRBV28 and TRBJ2-7; 7 positions match TRBD1. This CDR3 contains 15 residues. Germline V lookup: CDR1 MDHEN, CDR2 SYDVKM. The V segment lost 5 bases and the J segment 0 bases; nucleotides outside the gene matches: 7. Here the CDR3 DNA reads TGTGCCAGCAGTCACGGGACAGCGAGCTCCTACGAGCAGTACTTC. This gives the protein CASSHGTASSYEQYF.

The sample holds a few counts of this clonotype. The V call is TRBV6-5, the J call TRBJ2-2, with 10 positions matching TRBD1. The CDR3 sequence is 17 residues long. The V gene's germline CDR1 is MNHEY and CDR2 SVGAGI. With V trimmed by 4 bases and J by 5 bases, 10 bases remained unmatched. CDR3 DNA sequence: TGTGCCAGCAGTTCCTCTCCGGGACAGGGGAGGACCGGGGAGCTGTTTTTT. It codes for CASSSSPGQGRTGELFF.

This chain joins TRBV7-6 and TRBJ2-2; 8 positions match TRBD2. This CDR3 spans 16 amino acids. Trimming removed 2 bases from V and 6 bases from J; junction bases left unmatched: 8. Germline V gives CDR1 SGHVS, CDR2 FNYEAQ. In nucleotides, the CDR3 is TGTGCCAGCAGCTTACGGAGCGGGAGCAACGCCGGGGAGCTGTTTTTT. It encodes CASSLRSGSNAGELFF. Full variable domain (remainder filled in from reference TRBV7-6 and TRBJ2-2): GAGVSQSPRYKVTKRGQDVALRCDPISGHVSLYWYRQALGQGPEFLTYFNYEAQQDKSGLPNDRFSAERPEGSISTLTIQRTEQRDSAMYRCASSLRSGSNAGELFFGEGSRLTVL.